Reported below is one T cell receptor (beta chain). Its antigen has not been determined. From each donor, an approximately 2.4 ml peripheral blood sample was collected into PAXgene tubes and kept at -80 degrees C. Without T cell sorting, total RNA was isolated from whole blood using the PAXgene blood miRNA kit on an automated QIAcube. Peripheral blood from monozygotic twin pairs concordant or discordant for inflammatory bowel disease was subjected to deep TCRalpha and TCRbeta repertoire profiling with unique molecular barcoding. For every twin pair, smoking habits were documented, and each individual was categorised as a current, former or never smoker. The data belong to a study of monozygotic twins with inflammatory bowel disease (dated by TCRdb to between 2018 and 2021). Context from the whole study: In total, roughly 30 monozygotic twin pairs made up the full study: 19 Danish pairs, all IBD-discordant, plus nine German pairs, of which four were IBD-concordant and five were IBD-discordant. Each individual had, on average, about 151 000 unique TCRalpha sequences and 181 000 unique TCRbeta sequences available for analysis. The search for disease-associated traits relied mainly on comparing, within discordant pairs, IBD patients with their genetically identical healthy co-twins. On the study overall, not on this receptor specifically: Different T cell subtypes could not be distinguished in the analysis. Fewer clonotypes were shared with other individuals by IBD patients than by healthy twins, most markedly in patients showing signs of disease activity. The results gave no support for a single strong signal or clonotype linked to IBD. Concordant and discordant twins showed no difference in repertoire similarity, possibly because of limited statistical power. Differing immunosuppressive treatments among patients may have added background noise and inter-individual variability to the repertoires. A decrease in TCRbeta repertoire diversity, as measured by inverse Simpson index, was observed in IBD patients compared with their healthy co-twins.

Library construction relied on 5' RACE. Preparation of each TCR library used around 3.5 ug of total RNA. For each sample, cDNA was synthesized in eight separate reactions using SMARTScribe reverse transcriptase. Unique molecular identifiers containing a 6-nucleotide sample barcode were introduced through template switching during cDNA synthesis. Two nested PCRs of approximately 16 and 9 cycles amplified the TCRalpha and TCRbeta cDNA, and bead purification followed each PCR. Before amplification, cDNA was treated with uracil DNA-glycosylase and purified using the QIAquick PCR purification kit. In the second PCR, Illumina TruSeq-compatible adapters and sample-specific barcodes were added. Library quality and concentration were assessed using TapeStation and Qubit, and approximately 5 ng of each library was pooled. Sequencing of the pooled libraries was done on an Illumina HiSeq2500 single-index Rapid Run using custom sequencing primers and 2 x 100 bp reads. The source study handled its data this way. UMI-based consensus assembly with MiGEC version 1.2.6 was used to correct PCR and sequencing errors. MiXCR version 2.1.1 was used to carry out V(D)J alignment, clonotype assembly and CDR3 extraction. Gene usage, clonotype sharing and MAIT/NKT TCR abundance were normalised by analysing the top 1000, 10 000 and 20 000 clonotypes per sample. After downsampling to 27 000 UMIs, diversity was calculated as the inverse Simpson index using the vegan R package. Paired Mann-Whitney U tests on discordant twin pairs were used, with Benjamini-Hochberg multiple-testing correction. Through TCRdb reprocessing, the reads give one entry per CDR3 protein sequence; DNA is omitted. TCRdb, not the original authors, processed these V and J calls. The sample table on file contains 110,000 to 150,000 distinct CDR3 sequences. The ten largest make up over 1% of the sample.

The specimen was blood. The clonotype comes from a human donor with ulcerative colitis or Crohn's disease, or a healthy co-twin of an affected twin (not recorded which).

Here the CDR3 is given as CASNPTGRQETQYF. The chain employs TRBV5-4 and TRBJ2-5; absent DNA, TCRdb's TRBD1 call cannot be checked. The CDR3 runs 14 residues from the cysteine to the phenylalanine. No coding sequence is recorded. According to the germline V gene (reference sequence), CDR1 reads SGHNT and CDR2 reads YYREEE.